Listed below are T cell receptor beta chains from one sample, sequenced in a study of control samples from healthy donors and cancer patients. Method: immunoSEQ multiplex PCR; TCRdb's copy keeps in-frame clones and lacks some. The repertoire includes roughly 370,000 clones, 90% of them detected once, and just under 6.5% sits in the top ten. The material sequenced was PBMCs. The receptors were sampled from a man in his forties or fifties with head and neck cancer. The CDR3 runs from the conserved cysteine through the conserved F or W. Fields, in order: D gene, V gene, J gene, clone size, CDR3 DNA, CDR3 protein. The D gene is left open where the match is weak. Where a row states a size, it is once, few, many or the class of an expanded clone; other rows omit it.

D: NA; V: TRBV27; J: TRBJ1-2; size: NA; DNA: TGTGCCAGCAGTTTACGGCGGAGTTCGAACTATGGCTACACCTTC; CDR3: CASSLRRSSNYGYTF
D: TRBD2; V: TRBV28; J: TRBJ2-7; size: NA; DNA: TGTGCCAGCAGCGGCGCTAGCGGAGGCCTCAAGAACTACGAGCAGTACTTC; CDR3: CASSGASGGLKNYEQYF
D: NA; V: TRBV27; J: TRBJ1-6; size: NA; DNA: TGTGCCAGCAGTACTCGGTCACCCCTCCACTTT; CDR3: CASSTRSPLHF
D: NA; V: TRBV2; J: TRBJ2-4; size: NA; DNA: TGTGCCAGCAGTCGGACAACAGCCAAAAACATTCAGTACTTC; CDR3: CASSRTTAKNIQYF
D: NA; V: TRBV3-1/TRBV3-2; J: TRBJ1-1; size: NA; DNA: TGTGCCAGCAGCCAAGTCCCGGTCACTGAAGCTTTCTTT; CDR3: CASSQVPVTEAFF
D: NA; V: TRBV3-1/TRBV3-2; J: TRBJ2-5; size: NA; DNA: TGTGCCAGCAGCCAAGCCAGCCAAGAGACCCAGTACTTC; CDR3: CASSQASQETQYF
D: NA; V: TRBV30; J: TRBJ2-1; size: NA; DNA: TGTGCCTTTCTCGGGTCTTCCTTCAACAATGAGCAGTTCTTC; CDR3: CAFLGSSFNNEQFF
D: TRBD1; V: TRBV19; J: TRBJ1-1; size: NA; DNA: TGTGCCAGTAGCATCCCTAGGGGGACAGGGGGCACTGAAGCTTTCTTT; CDR3: CASSIPRGTGGTEAFF
D: NA; V: TRBV29-1; J: TRBJ2-3; size: NA; DNA: TGCAGCGTTGAAGAGCAACGGGGCACAGATACGCAGTATTTT; CDR3: CSVEEQRGTDTQYF
D: NA; V: TRBV5-1; J: TRBJ1-4; size: NA; DNA: TGCGCCAGCAGCTCGGGGGGAAAAGCAACTAATGAAAAACTGTTTTTT; CDR3: CASSSGGKATNEKLFF
D: NA; V: TRBV30; J: TRBJ1-4; size: NA; DNA: TGTGCCTGGGGCAGAGGTGAAAAACTGTTTTTT; CDR3: CAWGRGEKLFF
D: TRBD2; V: TRBV4-2; J: TRBJ2-3; size: once; DNA: TGTGCCAGCAGCCAAGCTTTTAGGTCCGCGGGGGGGTCCACAGATACGCAGTATTTT; CDR3: CASSQAFRSAGGSTDTQYF
D: NA; V: TRBV29-1; J: TRBJ1-2; size: NA; DNA: TGCAGCGTCCGGGACACTAACTATGGCTACACCTTC; CDR3: CSVRDTNYGYTF
D: NA; V: TRBV12-5; J: TRBJ2-3; size: NA; DNA: TGTGCTAGTTCGTCAGGGATTGTCTCAGATACGCAGTATTTT; CDR3: CASSSGIVSDTQYF
D: NA; V: TRBV6-5; J: TRBJ1-1; size: NA; DNA: TGTGCCAGCACCCCCCGGGGAACTAACACTGAAGCTTTCTTT; CDR3: CASTPRGTNTEAFF
D: NA; V: TRBV9; J: TRBJ1-4; size: NA; DNA: TGTGCCAGCAGCGTAGGAACGAGTGAAAAACTGTTTTTT; CDR3: CASSVGTSEKLFF
D: NA; V: TRBV27; J: TRBJ2-3; size: NA; DNA: TGTGCCAGCAGTTTAGGGGGGGCCGCCGATACGCAGTATTTT; CDR3: CASSLGGAADTQYF
D: NA; V: TRBV30; J: TRBJ2-3; size: NA; DNA: TGTGCCTGGAGAGACGGCCTCGGGAGTGGAGGAGATACGCAGTATTTT; CDR3: CAWRDGLGSGGDTQYF
D: NA; V: TRBV25-1; J: TRBJ1-4; size: once; DNA: TGTGCCAGCAGTGGCCTGACATCGGGGGGGAGAAAACTGTTTTTT; CDR3: CASSGLTSGGRKLFF
D: NA; V: TRBV5-1; J: TRBJ2-2; size: NA; DNA: TGCGCCAGCAGCCCGAGGGGGTCGGACACCGGGGAGCTGTTTTTT; CDR3: CASSPRGSDTGELFF
D: TRBD2; V: TRBV7-9; J: TRBJ2-3; size: NA; DNA: TGTGCCAGCAGCGGCGGGGGTACCTCCCTAGTTACGGATACGCAGTATTTT; CDR3: CASSGGGTSLVTDTQYF
D: NA; V: TRBV4-1; J: TRBJ1-1; size: NA; DNA: TGCGCCAGCAGCCCGAACAGTCGCCTTGAAGCTTTCTTT; CDR3: CASSPNSRLEAFF
D: NA; V: TRBV4-2; J: TRBJ2-7; size: once; DNA: TGTGCCAGCAGCTATACAGGGAGGAGTAACGAGCAGTACTTC; CDR3: CASSYTGRSNEQYF
D: NA; V: TRBV28; J: TRBJ2-1; size: NA; DNA: TGTGCCAGCAGCCTCGGGACCTACAATGAGCAGTTCTTC; CDR3: CASSLGTYNEQFF
D: NA; V: TRBV6-5; J: TRBJ1-4; size: NA; DNA: TGTGCCAGCAGTCGGGCCTCCATGGAGGAAAAACTGTTTTTT; CDR3: CASSRASMEEKLFF
D: TRBD1; V: TRBV29-1; J: TRBJ2-7; size: NA; DNA: TGCAGCGTTTTCGGGACAGGGGGATCGTCCTACGAGCAGTACTTC; CDR3: CSVFGTGGSSYEQYF
D: NA; V: TRBV27; J: TRBJ2-1; size: NA; DNA: TGTGCCAGCAGGACCTCCGGGACTCTTTCCTACAATGAGCAGTTCTTC; CDR3: CASRTSGTLSYNEQFF
D: NA; V: TRBV6-5; J: TRBJ1-1; size: once; DNA: TGTGCCAGCAGTAGACGGGGGGCCGAAGCTTTCTTT; CDR3: CASSRRGAEAFF
D: TRBD1; V: TRBV15; J: TRBJ1-5; size: NA; DNA: TGTGCCACCAGCAGAGATGACAGGGAGCAGCCCCAGCATTTT; CDR3: CATSRDDREQPQHF
D: TRBD1; V: TRBV10-3; J: TRBJ1-2; size: NA; DNA: TGTGCCGTTGCTTCCGGGACAGGAGGATGGTACGACTATGGCTACACCTTC; CDR3: CAVASGTGGWYDYGYTF
D: TRBD2; V: TRBV29-1; J: TRBJ2-1; size: NA; DNA: TGCAGCGTTGCACGGACTAGCGGGAGACTTTCCTACAATGAGCAGTTCTTC; CDR3: CSVARTSGRLSYNEQFF
D: NA; V: TRBV2; J: TRBJ2-7; size: NA; DNA: TGTGCCAGCAGTGAAGTGATAGGCGTAACCTACGAGCAGTACTTC; CDR3: CASSEVIGVTYEQYF
D: NA; V: TRBV10-1; J: TRBJ1-1; size: NA; DNA: TGCGCCACTCAGACGGGGGAAGAGGGTAAGTACACTGAAGCTTTCTTT; CDR3: CATQTGEEGKYTEAFF
D: TRBD2; V: TRBV19; J: TRBJ2-1; size: NA; DNA: TGTGCCAGTAGTATGTGGGTAGCGGGAGTACCCTACAATGAGCAGTTCTTC; CDR3: CASSMWVAGVPYNEQFF
D: NA; V: TRBV5-4; J: TRBJ1-4; size: NA; DNA: TGTGCCAGCAGCTCGGACGGCGGGGATGAAAAACTGTTTTTT; CDR3: CASSSDGGDEKLFF
D: NA; V: TRBV11-2; J: TRBJ1-2; size: NA; DNA: TGTGCCAGCAGCTTACAGGGGTTAGACGGCTACACCTTC; CDR3: CASSLQGLDGYTF
D: NA; V: TRBV11-2; J: TRBJ1-5; size: NA; DNA: TGTGCCAGCAGCTTAGAGGGTGATCAGCCCCAGCATTTT; CDR3: CASSLEGDQPQHF
D: NA; V: TRBV5-4; J: TRBJ1-2; size: NA; DNA: TGTGCCAGCAGCTCACCATCCATATATGGCTACACCTTC; CDR3: CASSSPSIYGYTF
D: NA; V: TRBV9; J: TRBJ2-5; size: NA; DNA: TGTGCCAGCAGCGTAGATCGACAGCGCTTTGGGGAGACCCAGTACTTC; CDR3: CASSVDRQRFGETQYF
D: NA; V: TRBV18; J: TRBJ2-7; size: NA; DNA: TGTGCCAGCTCCCCGCCGGGCAGCTCCTACGAGCAGTACTTC; CDR3: CASSPPGSSYEQYF
D: NA; V: TRBV7-2; J: TRBJ2-7; size: NA; DNA: TGTGCCAGCAGCTCTCAACGCGGGGCCTACGAGCAGTACTTC; CDR3: CASSSQRGAYEQYF
D: NA; V: TRBV6-6; J: TRBJ2-3; size: NA; DNA: TGTGCCAGCAGTTACTCGAGGACTGATGTTAAGGATACGCAGTATTTT; CDR3: CASSYSRTDVKDTQYF
D: TRBD1; V: TRBV19; J: TRBJ2-1; size: NA; DNA: TGTGCCAGTAGTATAGATCTCGGGACAGCCTCCTACAATGAGCAGTTCTTC; CDR3: CASSIDLGTASYNEQFF
D: NA; V: TRBV6-5; J: TRBJ1-4; size: few; DNA: TGTGCCATAGAAACTAATGAAAAACTGTTTTTT; CDR3: CAIETNEKLFF
D: TRBD1; V: TRBV27; J: TRBJ1-1; size: NA; DNA: TGTGCCAGCAGCGAATCCAGGGGGACCACTGAAGCTTTCTTT; CDR3: CASSESRGTTEAFF
D: NA; V: TRBV3-1/TRBV3-2; J: TRBJ1-1; size: NA; DNA: TGTGCCAGCAGCCAAGCGGGGGTTATGACTGAAGCTTTCTTT; CDR3: CASSQAGVMTEAFF
D: NA; V: TRBV5-1; J: TRBJ1-1; size: NA; DNA: TGCGCCAGCAGCTTGGTGGGGGCCGGGGGCACTGAAGCTTTCTTT; CDR3: CASSLVGAGGTEAFF